The TCR beta chain under discussion was sequenced for a study of neurological immune-mediated disorders. V dropped 2 bases and J dropped 0; count of bases not matched to a gene: 9. Per germline, CDR1 MNHEY and CDR2 SMNVEV (reference sequence). The CDR3 contains 17 residues. The cDNA came from 5'RACE, which used 10-nucleotide random UMIs. MiXCR, applied by TCRdb to the 5' RACE reads, yields one record per CDR3 protein. The sample lists 45,000 to 70,000 distinct CDR3 sequences, 4% to 5.5% occurring once. Note on this clonotype: Its target is unknown.

Study-wide results and caveats: Patients with HTLV-1-associated myelopathy showed the most TCR clonal expansion. Those with multiple sclerosis showed the least, falling below healthy controls.

The TCR comes from a man aged 50 to 59 with multiple sclerosis. The V call is TRBV27, the J call TRBJ2-7, with 8 bases aligning to TRBD1. The sequencing input was PBMCs. The chain's CDR3 is CASSLKGQGPHSYEQYF. The DNA of the CDR3 is TGTGCCAGCAGTTTAAAAGGACAGGGCCCCCACTCCTACGAGCAGTACTTC.